Below are 18 T cell receptor beta chains sequenced from a single sample in a study of blood T cell repertoires in COVID-19. The method was immunoSEQ multiplex PCR; TCRdb's version includes in-frame clones alone and lacks a portion of them. This sample has 180,000 or so clones, with more than 80% found just once. Sequencing was carried out using peripheral blood. The receptor set was obtained from a woman between 55 and 75 years old with acute or convalescent COVID-19.

The chain uses TRBV6-5 and TRBJ1-5; a possible D gene is TRBD1 (5 bases). Germline V CDR1 and CDR2: MNHEY, SVGAGI. The V and J ends lost 5 bases and 9 bases respectively, with 14 bases between them. CDR3 length: 13 residues. The CDR3 here is CASSPSRQSPQHF. The CDR3 bases are TGTGCCAGCAGTCCTTCTAGACAGTCGCCCCAGCATTTT.

This sequence joins TRBV7-9 and TRBJ2-1; a possible D gene is TRBD1 (6 bases). Germline values: CDR1 SEHNR, CDR2 FQNEAQ (reference sequence). There are 13 residues in the CDR3. V was pared by 5 bases and J by 6 bases, with 11 bases between. The CDR3 reads CASSLQGINEQFF. CDR3 nucleotides: TGTGCCAGCAGCCTCCAGGGGATCAATGAGCAGTTCTTC.

The gene calls are TRBV6-6 and TRBJ2-2; 9 positions agree with TRBD1. V was clipped by 7 bases and J by 5 bases; unmatched bases: 8. The germline CDR1 and CDR2 sequences are MNHNY and SVGAGI (reference sequence). The CDR3 length is 15 residues. CDR3: CASIAGTGQTGELFF. CDR3 in DNA: TGTGCCAGCATTGCCGGGACAGGGCAAACCGGGGAGCTGTTTTTT.

The V call is TRBV9, the J call TRBJ1-3; the D is unclear. The germline gives CDR1 SGDLS, CDR2 YYNGEE. The CDR3 covers 14 residues. The germline V and J ends were trimmed by 4 bases and 3 bases, with 11 bases remaining between them. The CDR3 is CASSPRQDGNTIYF. The CDR3 DNA follows: TGTGCCAGCAGCCCTCGCCAGGATGGAAACACCATATATTTT.

The chain links TRBV18 to TRBJ2-1, with TRBD2 matching over 11 bases. The V gene's germline CDR1 is KGHSH and CDR2 LQKENI. Trimming cost V 6 bases and J 6 bases; bases outside gene matches: 7. This CDR3 has 15 residues. The DNA of the CDR3 is TGTGCCAGCTCCCAGGAGACTAGCGGGATCAATGAGCAGTTCTTC. It is translated as CASSQETSGINEQFF.

J is TRBJ1-1 and V is TRBV3-1 (or the pseudogene TRBV3-2), with a possible D match to TRBD1 (5 bases). CDR1 LGHDT and CDR2 YNNKEL come from the germline V gene (reference sequence). Trimming shortened V by 5 bases and J by 4 bases, and 11 bases separated the two germline ends. This CDR3 is 13 amino acids long. The CDR3: CASSSRQSTEAFF. The CDR3 DNA reads TGTGCCAGCAGCTCCCGACAGAGCACTGAAGCTTTCTTT.

V gene TRBV12-3 or TRBV12-4 combines with J gene TRBJ2-1, with 9 bases that match TRBD1. V lost 4 bases, J lost 10 bases, and 5 bases stayed unmatched. The length of the CDR3 is 13 residues. The CDR3 coding sequence is TGTGCCAGCAGTTCGGGGACAGGGCGAGAGCAGTTCTTC. It specifies CASSSGTGREQFF.

CDR3 residues: CASSQADRGFNGYTF. In nucleotides, the CDR3 is TGTGCCAGCAGCCAAGCGGACAGGGGCTTCAATGGCTACACCTTC. The chain has TRBV14 and TRBJ1-2; 9 nucleotides line up with TRBD1. This CDR3 region has 15 residues. With V trimmed by 1 base and J by 6 bases, 6 bases remained unmatched. The germline gives CDR1 SGHDN, CDR2 FVKESK.

This chain links TRBV7-3 with TRBJ2-1; possibly TRBD2 for D (6 bases). In germline, CDR1 is SGHTA, CDR2 FQGTGA. The CDR3 has 13 amino acids. Trimming cost V 2 bases and J 6 bases, with 8 bases left between them. The CDR3 DNA sequence: TGTGCCAGCAGCTTAGGGAGGAGCAATGAGCAGTTCTTC. Amino acid sequence: CASSLGRSNEQFF.

The J gene is TRBJ1-2, the V gene TRBV7-9, with D perhaps TRBD1 (5 bases). The CDR3 runs 14 residues. V was trimmed by 8 bases and J by 6 bases, leaving 19 bases between them. From germline, CDR1 is SEHNR and CDR2 FQNEAQ (reference sequence). The CDR3 DNA reads as TGTGCCAGCCTTCAGACGGGGGGAAGTAATGGCTACACCTTC. Residues: CASLQTGGSNGYTF.

The chain links TRBV7-3 to TRBJ2-2; 15 bases map to TRBD2. There are 18 residues in the CDR3. Germline-derived CDR1 and CDR2 are SGHTA and FQGTGA. Losses at the gene ends were 5 bases for V and 3 bases for J; bases not matched to a gene: 7. DNA for the CDR3: TGTGCCAGCAGCCAAGGGACTAGCGGGAGGACTTACACCGGGGAGCTGTTTTTT. This sequence encodes CASSQGTSGRTYTGELFF.

As regards this clone: This CDR3 is also generated by other DNA sequences in the sample. The chain has TRBV5-1 and TRBJ2-3; 10 nucleotides align to TRBD1. Looked up from germline, CDR1 is SGHRS and CDR2 is YFSETQ. J was trimmed by 4 bases and V by 0 bases; bases with no gene match: 5. This CDR3 is built from 16 residues. The CDR3 sequence is CASSLARTGGADTQYF. CDR3 sequence (DNA): TGCGCCAGCAGCTTGGCCAGGACAGGGGGGGCAGATACGCAGTATTTT. The complete variable domain, with remaining parts taken from reference TRBV5-1 and TRBJ2-3, reads KAGVTQTPRYLIKTRGQQVTLSCSPISGHRSVSWYQQTPGQGLQFLFEYFSETQRNKGNFPGRFSGRQFSNSRSEMNVSTLELGDSALYLCASSLARTGGADTQYFGPGTRLTVL.

This rearrangement joins TRBV3-1 (or the pseudogene TRBV3-2) to TRBJ1-3; D is unresolved. CDR1 is LGHDT, CDR2 YNNKEL, per germline (reference sequence). The ends were cut back, 0 bases at V and 9 bases at J, with 9 bases in the middle. This CDR3 is built from 13 residues. CDR3 protein: CASSQDLASTIYF. The CDR3 bases are TGTGCCAGCAGCCAAGATTTGGCATCCACCATATATTTT.

This chain connects TRBV9 to TRBJ2-3; the match to TRBD1 covers 7 bases. The CDR3 is 15 residues long. The germline V gene has CDR1 SGDLS and CDR2 YYNGEE. With V trimmed by 3 bases and J by 1 base, 5 bases remained unmatched. CDR3 coding DNA: TGTGCCAGCAGCGCCGGGACAGAACGCACAGATACGCAGTATTTT. Its protein product is CASSAGTERTDTQYF.

The chain employs TRBV11-2 and TRBJ1-1; D is uncertain. Germline V lookup: CDR1 SGHAT, CDR2 FQNNGV. The germline V and J ends were trimmed by 6 bases and 2 bases, with 10 bases remaining between them. This CDR3 contains 13 residues. The CDR3 nucleotides are TGTGCCAGCAGACCTCAGGTAAACACTGAAGCTTTCTTT. The encoded protein is CASRPQVNTEAFF.

This rearrangement joins TRBV11-2 to TRBJ2-1, with D possibly being TRBD1 (5 bases). CDR1 and CDR2 (germline): SGHAT, FQNNGV. Trimming stripped 2 bases from V and 1 base from J, with 6 bases between. The CDR3 is 14 residues long. CDR3 residues: CASSLTGSYNEQFF. In nucleotides, the CDR3 is TGTGCCAGCAGCTTAACAGGATCCTACAATGAGCAGTTCTTC.

V is TRBV6-1 and J is TRBJ1-5, with D uncertain. The length of the CDR3 is 15 residues. V was shortened by 3 bases and J by 2 bases, with 11 bases between the two germline ends. Germline assignment: CDR1 MNHNS and CDR2 SASEGT. The CDR3 DNA sequence: TGTGCCAGCAGTGAGTCGGACGGGGGCAATCAGCCCCAGCATTTT. Its translation: CASSESDGGNQPQHF.

This rearrangement joins TRBV19 to TRBJ1-1; D call uncertain. The CDR3 is 15 amino acids. The germline V gene encodes CDR1 LNHDA and CDR2 SQIVND (reference sequence). The V end lost 1 base, the J end lost 1 base, and 10 bases lay between the germline ends. Here the CDR3 reads CASSIVASGNTEAFF. CDR3 coding DNA: TGTGCCAGTAGTATAGTGGCAAGCGGGAACACTGAAGCTTTCTTT.